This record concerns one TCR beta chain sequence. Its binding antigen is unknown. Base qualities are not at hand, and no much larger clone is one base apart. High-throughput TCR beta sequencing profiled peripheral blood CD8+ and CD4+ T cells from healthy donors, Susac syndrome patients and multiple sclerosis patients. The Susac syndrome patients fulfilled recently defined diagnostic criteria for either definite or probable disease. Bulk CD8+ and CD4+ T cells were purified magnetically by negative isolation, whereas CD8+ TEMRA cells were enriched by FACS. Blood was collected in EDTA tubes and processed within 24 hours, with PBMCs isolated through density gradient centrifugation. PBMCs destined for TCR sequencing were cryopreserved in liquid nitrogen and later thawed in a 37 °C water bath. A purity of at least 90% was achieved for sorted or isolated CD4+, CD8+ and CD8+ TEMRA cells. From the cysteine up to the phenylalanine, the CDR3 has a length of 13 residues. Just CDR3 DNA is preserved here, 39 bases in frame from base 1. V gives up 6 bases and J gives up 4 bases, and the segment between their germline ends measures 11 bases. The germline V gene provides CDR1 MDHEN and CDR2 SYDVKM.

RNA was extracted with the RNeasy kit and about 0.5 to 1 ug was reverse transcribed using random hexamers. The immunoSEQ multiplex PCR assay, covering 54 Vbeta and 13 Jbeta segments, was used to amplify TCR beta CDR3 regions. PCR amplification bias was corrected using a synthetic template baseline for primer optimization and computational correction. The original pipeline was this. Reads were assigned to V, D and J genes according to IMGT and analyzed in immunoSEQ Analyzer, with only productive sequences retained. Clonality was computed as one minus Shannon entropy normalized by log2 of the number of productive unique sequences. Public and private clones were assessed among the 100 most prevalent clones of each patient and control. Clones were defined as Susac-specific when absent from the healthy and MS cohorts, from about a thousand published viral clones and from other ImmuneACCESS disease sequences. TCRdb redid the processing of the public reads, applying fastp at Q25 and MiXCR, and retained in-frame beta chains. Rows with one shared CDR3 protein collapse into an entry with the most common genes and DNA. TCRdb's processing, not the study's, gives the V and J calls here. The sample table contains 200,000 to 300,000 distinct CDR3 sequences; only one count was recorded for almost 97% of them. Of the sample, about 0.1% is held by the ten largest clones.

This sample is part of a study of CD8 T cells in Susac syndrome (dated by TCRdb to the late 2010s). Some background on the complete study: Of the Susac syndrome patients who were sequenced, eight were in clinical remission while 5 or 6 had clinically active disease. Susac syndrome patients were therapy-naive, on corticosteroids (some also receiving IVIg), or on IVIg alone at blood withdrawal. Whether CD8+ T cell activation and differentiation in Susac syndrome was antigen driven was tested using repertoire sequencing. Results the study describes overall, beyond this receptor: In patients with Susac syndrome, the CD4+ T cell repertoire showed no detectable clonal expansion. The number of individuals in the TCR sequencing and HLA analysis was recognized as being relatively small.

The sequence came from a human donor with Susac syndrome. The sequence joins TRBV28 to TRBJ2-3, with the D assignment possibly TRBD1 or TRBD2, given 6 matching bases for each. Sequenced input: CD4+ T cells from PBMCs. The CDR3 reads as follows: CASRLRGADTQYF. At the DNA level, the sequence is TGTGCCAGCAGATTAAGGGGGGCAGATACGCAGTATTTT. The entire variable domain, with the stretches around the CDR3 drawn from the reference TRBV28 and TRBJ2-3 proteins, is DVKVTQSSRYLVKRTGEKVFLECVQDMDHENMFWYRQDPGLGLRLIYFSYDVKMKEKGDIPEGYSVSREKKERFSLILESASTNQTSMYLCASRLRGADTQYFGPGTRLTVL.